Shown below are 19 T cell receptor beta chains from a single sample sequenced in a study of CD8 T cell repertoires and HIV-1 epitope variants. These receptors' targets are unknown. Repertoires were generated with immunoSEQ multiplex PCR, while TCRdb's copy carries only in-frame clones and drops some. The sample lists a few thousand clones; around two thirds were seen once. Sequencing was done on a sample of cultured CD8+ T cells derived from PBMCs. Source of these receptors: a male donor with HIV.

In this sample, this clone turned up a few times. The rearrangement joins TRBV7-6 to TRBJ1-5; 11 nucleotides align to TRBD1. The V segment lost 6 bases and the J segment 5 bases; nucleotides outside the gene matches: 3. The CDR3 spans 14 residues. CDR1 is SGHVS, CDR2 FNYEAQ, per germline. DNA of the CDR3: TGTGCCAGCAGTTGGGGACAGGGGGATCAGCCCCAGCATTTT. Translated: CASSWGQGDQPQHF.

The chain joins TRBV5-1 to TRBJ2-1; D gene unclear. Per germline, CDR1 SGHRS and CDR2 YFSETQ. V was shortened by 0 bases and J by 2 bases, with 9 bases between the two germline ends. The CDR3 sequence is 15 residues long. The DNA of the CDR3 is TGCGCCAGCAGCTTGGAAGGAGAGACCTACAATGAGCAGTTCTTC. As protein: CASSLEGETYNEQFF. The full variable domain, with the rest looked up from reference TRBV5-1 and TRBJ2-1, is KAGVTQTPRYLIKTRGQQVTLSCSPISGHRSVSWYQQTPGQGLQFLFEYFSETQRNKGNFPGRFSGRQFSNSRSEMNVSTLELGDSALYLCASSLEGETYNEQFFGPGTRLTVL.

The V and J genes are TRBV11-2 and TRBJ2-7; D is unclear. This CDR3 contains 13 residues. With 1 base removed from V and 6 bases from J, the gap between germline ends came to 10 bases. CDR1 SGHAT and CDR2 FQNNGV come from the germline V gene. Here the CDR3 reads CASSLGTLGEQYF. The DNA for the CDR3 is TGTGCCAGCAGCTTAGGTACCCTCGGCGAGCAGTACTTC.

This sequence joins TRBV19 and TRBJ2-3; 7 positions match TRBD2. With V trimmed by 3 bases and J by 3 bases, 6 bases remained unmatched. Germline loops: CDR1 LNHDA, CDR2 SQIVND (reference sequence). The CDR3 loop spans 15 amino acids. The CDR3 region has the DNA TGTGCCAGTAGTATCCCTAGCGGCCTGACAGATACGCAGTATTTT. Translation gives CASSIPSGLTDTQYF.

The V call is TRBV6-5, the J call TRBJ2-1, with a weak D call TRBD1 (6 bases). V gave up 0 bases and J gave up 7 bases, with 16 bases separating them. Germline assignment: CDR1 MNHEY and CDR2 SVGAGI. The CDR3 runs 16 residues. This CDR3 is CASSYSGRGRRNEQFF. The CDR3 bases are TGTGCCAGCAGTTACTCGGGCAGGGGAAGGCGAAATGAGCAGTTCTTC.

The genes are TRBV11-2 and TRBJ1-1, with a tentative D call TRBD1 (5 bases). V lost 0 bases and J 5 bases, leaving 13 bases between the germline ends. Germline lookup yields CDR1 SGHAT and CDR2 FQNNGV. The CDR3 contains 15 residues. This chain's CDR3 is CASSLDWQGRTEAFF. Here the CDR3 DNA reads TGTGCCAGCAGCTTAGATTGGCAGGGAAGGACTGAAGCTTTCTTT.

The V gene is TRBV28, the J gene TRBJ1-1, with D possibly being TRBD1 (6 bases). CDR3 length: 14 residues. V dropped 7 bases and J dropped 4 bases, with 16 bases sitting between them. Germline V gives CDR1 MDHEN, CDR2 SYDVKM. CDR3 residues: CASTRDRGGTEAFF. The CDR3 nucleotides are TGTGCCAGCACCCGGGATAGGGGGGGCACTGAAGCTTTCTTT.

This clone was counted a few times. This chain connects TRBV19 to TRBJ1-1; no firm D call. Trimming removed 3 bases at V and 4 bases at J, with 6 bases between. The germline V gene encodes CDR1 LNHDA and CDR2 SQIVND (reference sequence). There are 12 residues in the CDR3. CDR3 nucleotides: TGTGCCAGTAGTATTGCCAGCACTGAAGCTTTCTTT. It encodes CASSIASTEAFF.

V and J are TRBV27 and TRBJ2-1, with D hard to call. Per the germline V gene, CDR1 is MNHEY and CDR2 is SMNVEV (reference sequence). Trimming removed 5 bases at V and 8 bases at J, with 10 bases between. CDR3 length: 12 residues. The CDR3 reads CASSQGPHEQFF. The CDR3 coding sequence is TGTGCCAGCAGTCAAGGTCCCCATGAGCAGTTCTTC.

The chain combines TRBV5-1 with TRBJ1-2; TRBD1 aligns across 8 bases. Germline V gene data show CDR1 as SGHRS and CDR2 as YFSETQ. V lost 0 bases, J lost 6 bases, and 1 base stayed unmatched. The CDR3 is 13 amino acids. The CDR3 nucleotides read TGCGCCAGCAGCTTGGCGACAGGGGATGGCTACACCTTC. Its translation is CASSLATGDGYTF.

The V and J genes are TRBV5-5 and TRBJ2-5; 11 bases map to TRBD2. Germline CDR1 and CDR2: SGHKS and YYEKEE (reference sequence). The CDR3 consists of 15 residues. V gave up 2 bases and J gave up 2 bases; unmatched junction bases: 2. The CDR3 DNA reads TGTGCCAGCAGCTTTTCTAGCGGGGGGCAAGAGACCCAGTACTTC. Its translation: CASSFSSGGQETQYF.

The chain carries TRBV19 and TRBJ2-7; D gene uncertain. Trimming cost V 0 bases and J 7 bases, with 7 bases left between them. This CDR3 is built from 12 residues. CDR1 is LNHDA, CDR2 SQIVND, per germline (reference sequence). The CDR3 loop reads CASSIDDNEQYF. CDR3 bases: TGTGCCAGTAGTATAGATGATAATGAGCAGTACTTC.

This clone was counted only a few times. The gene calls are TRBV10-1 and TRBJ1-2, with D maybe TRBD1 (5 bases). The CDR3 loop spans 16 amino acids. Trimming stripped 3 bases from V and 4 bases from J, with 18 bases between. CDR1 WNHNN and CDR2 SYGVQD come from the germline V gene (reference sequence). CDR3 region: CASSDSGMQGSYGYTF. CDR3 in DNA: TGCGCCAGCAGTGATTCTGGGATGCAGGGAAGCTATGGCTACACCTTC.

This chain links TRBV14 with TRBJ1-2, with TRBD1 as a possible D gene (5 bases). Germline V gene data show CDR1 as SGHDN and CDR2 as FVKESK. Trimming stripped 2 bases from V and 4 bases from J, with 11 bases between. The CDR3 runs 14 residues. In DNA form, the CDR3 reads TGTGCCAGCAGCCAAACTCGGGGGGGCTATGGCTACACCTTC. Its translation is CASSQTRGGYGYTF.

This clone ranks as large. The V and J genes are TRBV2 and TRBJ2-1, with D possibly matching TRBD2 (7 bases). The V gene lost 3 bases and the J gene lost 7 bases, with 13 bases spanning the gap. Germline V gives CDR1 SNHLY, CDR2 FYNNEI. The CDR3 is made up of 14 amino acids. CDR3 residues: CASSEGGTLNEQFF. CDR3 in DNA: TGTGCCAGCAGTGAGGGGGGGACATTGAATGAGCAGTTCTTC.

This clone was seen a single time. The V gene is TRBV2, the J gene TRBJ2-1; the D gene is possibly TRBD1 (7 bases). The ends were cut back, 3 bases at V and 9 bases at J, with 12 bases in the middle. Germline lookup yields CDR1 SNHLY and CDR2 FYNNEI. This CDR3 has 13 residues. The DNA for the CDR3 is TGTGCCAGCAGTGACCACAGGGGAGGTGAGCAGTTCTTC. Protein: CASSDHRGGEQFF.

The J gene is TRBJ2-7, the V gene TRBV7-9; D gene ambiguous. CDR3 size: 13 residues. Germline V lookup: CDR1 SEHNR, CDR2 FQNEAQ (reference sequence). V lost 3 bases and J 2 bases, leaving 8 bases between the germline ends. DNA for the CDR3: TGTGCCAGCAGCTTGGCGGCGGCCTACGAGCAGTACTTC. Translated, it gives CASSLAAAYEQYF.

This clone was observed a few times. The rearrangement joins TRBV4-3 to TRBJ1-3; perhaps TRBD1 as D (5 bases). The CDR3 loop spans 16 amino acids. The germline V gene has CDR1 LGHNA and CDR2 YSLEER. The V end lost 1 base, the J end lost 0 bases, and 10 bases lay between the germline ends. The CDR3: CASSQARTGSGNTIYF. CDR3 in DNA: TGCGCCAGCAGCCAAGCACGAACAGGCTCTGGAAACACCATATATTTT.

This clone turned up a few times. V and J are TRBV2 and TRBJ1-2; D uncertain. Trimming left V 2 bases short and J 8 bases short, with 9 bases between. Germline assignment: CDR1 SNHLY and CDR2 FYNNEI. The CDR3 is made up of 12 amino acids. The CDR3 here is CASSENRLGYTF. The CDR3 coding sequence is TGTGCCAGCAGTGAAAACCGACTGGGCTACACCTTC.